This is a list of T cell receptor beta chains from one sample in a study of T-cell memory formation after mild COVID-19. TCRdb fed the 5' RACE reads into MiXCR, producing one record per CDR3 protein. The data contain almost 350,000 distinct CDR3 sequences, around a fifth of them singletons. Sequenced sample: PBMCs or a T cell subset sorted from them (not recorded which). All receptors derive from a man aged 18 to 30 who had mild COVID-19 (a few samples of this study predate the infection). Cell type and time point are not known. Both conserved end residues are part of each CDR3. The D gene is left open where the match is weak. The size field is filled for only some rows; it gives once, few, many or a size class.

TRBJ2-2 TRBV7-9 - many TGTGCCAGCAGCCCCGGGGAGCTGTTTTTT CASSPGELFF
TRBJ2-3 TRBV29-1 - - TGCAGCGTCGAGGGGTTAGCGGCAGATACGCAGTATTTT CSVEGLAADTQYF
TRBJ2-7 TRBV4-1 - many TGCGCCAGCAGCCTTGAGGGGGAGCAGTACTTC CASSLEGEQYF
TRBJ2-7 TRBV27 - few TGTGCCAGCAGTGCCCGGGGCTATCCGAGCTACGAGCAGTACTTC CASSARGYPSYEQYF
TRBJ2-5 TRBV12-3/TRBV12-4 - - TGTGCCAGCACCCTAGGCCCCTCGACCCAGTACTTC CASTLGPSTQYF
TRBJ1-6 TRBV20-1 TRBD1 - TGCAGTGCTAGGGGCGACAGGGTATATTCACCCCTCCACTTT CSARGDRVYSPLHF
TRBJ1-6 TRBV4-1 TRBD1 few TGCGCCAGCAGCCAAACCCCTTTGGTCAGGGGGCTTTCACCCCTCCACTTT CASSQTPLVRGLSPLHF
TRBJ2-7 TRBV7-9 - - TGTGCCAGCACCCCCGGGGGCTTAGAGCAGTACTTC CASTPGGLEQYF
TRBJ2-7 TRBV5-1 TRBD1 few TGCGCCAGCAGCTTGGGTTTAGGGACAGCCTCCTACGAGCAGTACTTC CASSLGLGTASYEQYF
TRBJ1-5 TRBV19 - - TGTGCCAGTAGTAACGAGGGCGCGTATAGCAATCAGCCCCAGCATTTT CASSNEGAYSNQPQHF
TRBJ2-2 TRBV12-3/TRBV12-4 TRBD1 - TGTGCCAGCAGTCCAAGAATACTGGGACAGGGGAACACCGGGGAGCTGTTTTTT CASSPRILGQGNTGELFF
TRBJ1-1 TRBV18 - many TGTGCCAGCTCCCCTGGGCCGGGGAACACTGAAGCTTTCTTT CASSPGPGNTEAFF
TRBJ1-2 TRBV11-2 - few TGTGCCAGCAGCTTAAGGGCAGGCGTGGGCTACACCTTC CASSLRAGVGYTF
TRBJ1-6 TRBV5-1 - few TGCGCCAGCAGCCCTCCCCCCGATGGCCTCCATCTCGTCCACTTT CASSPPPDGLHLVHF
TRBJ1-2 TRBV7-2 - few TGTGCCAGCAGCTTAGGTCCAACCAACTATGGCTACACCTTC CASSLGPTNYGYTF
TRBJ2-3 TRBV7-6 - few TGTGCCAGCAGGGGACATGGGGCTGGGGCAGATACGCAGTATTTT CASRGHGAGADTQYF
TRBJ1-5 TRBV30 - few TGTGCCTGGGCCGGTGTGGGGGGCACTCAGCCCCAGCATTTT CAWAGVGGTQPQHF
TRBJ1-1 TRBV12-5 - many TGTGCTAGTGGTTTAGAGAACACTGAAGCTTTCTTT CASGLENTEAFF
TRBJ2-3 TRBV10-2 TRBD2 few TGCGCCACCGGAACCCGGGGGACTATCACAGATACGCAGTATTTT CATGTRGTITDTQYF
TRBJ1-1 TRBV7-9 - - TGTGCCAGCAGCTCCCAGGGCACGTCGAACACTGAAGCTTTCTTT CASSSQGTSNTEAFF
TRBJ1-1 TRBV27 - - TGTGCCAGCAGTTTATGGGGCGCTGACACTGAAGCTTTCTTT CASSLWGADTEAFF
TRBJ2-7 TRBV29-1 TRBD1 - TGCAGCGTGGAGGGACAGGGGGGCTACGAGCAGTACTTC CSVEGQGGYEQYF
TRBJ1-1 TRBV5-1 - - TGCGCCAGCAGCACGCCCGGGAGCGCGAACACTGAAGCTTTCTTT CASSTPGSANTEAFF
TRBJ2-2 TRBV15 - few TGTGCCACCAGCGCCTGGCAGGAGAACACCGGGGAGCTGTTTTTT CATSAWQENTGELFF